These 11 T cell receptor beta chains were all obtained from the same sample, sequenced in a study of PD-1 blockade in mismatch repair-deficient tumors. This table comes from immunoSEQ multiplex PCR, and its TCRdb copy is limited to in-frame clones, with some not included. This sample yields around 62,000 clones, of which 78% are seen a single time; roughly 5.1% belongs to the top ten. The sequencing here drew on peripheral blood, taken 2 weeks after starting pembrolizumab. The receptors stem from an adult with mismatch repair-deficient cancer.

This clone was detected once. J is TRBJ2-7 and V is TRBV19, with D possibly TRBD2 on 6 matching bases. The CDR3 is made up of 14 amino acids. The V end lost 5 bases, the J end lost 2 bases, and 13 bases lay between the germline ends. Germline assignment: CDR1 LNHDA and CDR2 SQIVND (reference sequence). The CDR3 DNA is TGTGCCAGTAGTGCCGGGACTCAAACCTACGAGCAGTACTTC. It translates to CASSAGTQTYEQYF. Together with reference TRBV19 and TRBJ2-7, the CDR3 gives the full variable domain: DGGITQSPKYLFRKEGQNVTLSCEQNLNHDAMYWYRQDPGQGLRLIYYSQIVNDFQKGDIAEGYSVSREKKESFPLTVTSAQKNPTAFYLCASSAGTQTYEQYFGPGTRLTVT.

The chain combines TRBV7-6 with TRBJ1-5; TRBD1 matches 7 bases. This CDR3 contains 13 residues. Germline V gene sequence: CDR1 SGHVS, CDR2 FNYEAQ. The trim removed 4 bases at V and 9 bases at J, leaving 6 bases unmatched. The CDR3 DNA reads as TGTGCCAGCAGCTCCGGGACAGCGTCGCCCCAGCATTTT. It yields the protein CASSSGTASPQHF.

This rearrangement joins TRBV19 to TRBJ2-7; D is possibly TRBD1 (5 bases). The CDR3 spans 16 residues. From germline, CDR1 is LNHDA and CDR2 SQIVND (reference sequence). The V end was cut by 3 bases, the J end by 0 bases, with 15 bases between. The CDR3 sequence: CASSIDGRESSYEQYF. CDR3 DNA sequence: TGTGCCAGTAGTATCGACGGCAGGGAATCCTCCTACGAGCAGTACTTC.

V gene TRBV7-9 combines with J gene TRBJ1-1; 7 nucleotides agree with TRBD1. With V trimmed by 5 bases and J by 0 bases, 9 bases remained unmatched. The CDR3 totals 16 residues. CDR1 and CDR2 (germline): SEHNR, FQNEAQ (reference sequence). In nucleotides, the CDR3 is TGTGCCAGCAGCCCGAACAGGGGTACTATGAACACTGAAGCTTTCTTT. Translation gives CASSPNRGTMNTEAFF.

This chain links TRBV25-1 with TRBJ1-1; no reliable D call. The CDR3 covers 15 residues. The V gene's germline CDR1 is MGHDK and CDR2 SYGVNS. V shed 6 bases and J shed 3 bases, with 17 bases lying between them. CDR3 sequence: CASRPGPAADTEAFF. Here the CDR3 DNA reads TGTGCCAGCAGGCCAGGTCCAGCAGCCGACACTGAAGCTTTCTTT. The full variable domain, with the rest looked up from reference TRBV25-1 and TRBJ1-1, is EADIYQTPRYLVIGTGKKITLECSQTMGHDKMYWYQQDPGMELHLIHYSYGVNSTEKGDLSSESTVSRIRTEHFPLTLESARPSHTSQYLCASRPGPAADTEAFFGQGTRLTVV.

The rearrangement joins TRBV7-9 to TRBJ2-1, with 11 bases that match TRBD2. The length of the CDR3 is 15 residues. Germline assignment: CDR1 SEHNR and CDR2 FQNEAQ (reference sequence). The J segment lost 8 bases and the V segment lost 5 bases, leaving 8 bases of the junction unmatched. The CDR3 sequence: CASSPTSGSFHEQFF. CDR3 sequence (DNA): TGTGCCAGCAGCCCCACTAGCGGGAGCTTTCATGAGCAGTTCTTC.

This clone was seen only a few times. This chain joins TRBV19 and TRBJ1-5, with 9 nucleotides matching TRBD1. This CDR3 has 15 residues. Germline V CDR1 and CDR2: LNHDA, SQIVND (reference sequence). The V and J ends lost 6 bases and 0 bases, in that order; junction bases with no gene match: 3. The CDR3 DNA reads as TGTGCCAGTAGAGGGACAGGGTATAGCAATCAGCCCCAGCATTTT. As protein: CASRGTGYSNQPQHF. Drawing the rest from reference TRBV19 and TRBJ1-5, the complete variable domain is DGGITQSPKYLFRKEGQNVTLSCEQNLNHDAMYWYRQDPGQGLRLIYYSQIVNDFQKGDIAEGYSVSREKKESFPLTVTSAQKNPTAFYLCASRGTGYSNQPQHFGDGTRLSIL.

This clone has only a few counts. The gene calls are TRBV4-2 and TRBJ2-3; the match to TRBD2 covers 8 bases. Trimming removed 0 bases from V and 5 bases from J; junction bases left unmatched: 7. This CDR3 has 16 amino acids. Per the germline V gene, CDR1 is LGHNA and CDR2 is YNFKEQ. As DNA, the CDR3 is TGTGCCAGCAGCCAAGATGGAGCGGGAGAAATAGATACGCAGTATTTT. Protein: CASSQDGAGEIDTQYF.

The sample holds one count of this clone. The CDR3, as DNA: TGTGCCAGCAGTGTCACTAGCAGCCCTAGCACAGATACGCAGTATTTT. This codes for CASSVTSSPSTDTQYF. This chain joins TRBV6-1 and TRBJ2-3, with D possibly TRBD2 on 6 matching bases. The germline gives CDR1 MNHNS, CDR2 SASEGT. V was pared by 4 bases and J by 0 bases, with 14 bases between. This CDR3 spans 16 amino acids.

The gene calls are TRBV4-3 and TRBJ2-2, with D unclear. CDR1 is LGHNA and CDR2 is YSLEER in the germline V gene. Between the trimmed V and J ends, which lost 0 bases and 5 bases, there was a span of 7 bases. There are 14 residues in the CDR3. CDR3 nucleotide sequence: TGCGCCAGCAGCCAAGATTTAGTTACCGGGGAGCTGTTTTTT. It is translated as CASSQDLVTGELFF.

This sequence joins TRBV7-9 and TRBJ2-5; 7 bases are a match to TRBD2. The germline gives CDR1 SEHNR, CDR2 FQNEAQ (reference sequence). The V gene end was trimmed by 5 bases and the J gene end by 5 bases; junction bases not matched to a gene: 11. The CDR3 is made up of 15 amino acids. CDR3 DNA: TGTGCCAGCAGCCCACACCAGGCGGGGGAGGAGACCCAGTACTTC. Protein product: CASSPHQAGEETQYF.